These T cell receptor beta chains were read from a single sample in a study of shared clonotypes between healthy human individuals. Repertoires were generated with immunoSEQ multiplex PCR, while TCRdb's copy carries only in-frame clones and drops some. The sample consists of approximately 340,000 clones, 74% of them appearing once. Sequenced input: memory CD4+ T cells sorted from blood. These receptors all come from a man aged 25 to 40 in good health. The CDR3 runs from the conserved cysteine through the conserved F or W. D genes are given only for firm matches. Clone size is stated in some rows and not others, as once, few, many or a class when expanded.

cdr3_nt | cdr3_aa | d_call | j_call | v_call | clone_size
TGTGCCTGGAGTACTAGCGGCACCGGGGAGCTGTTTTTT | CAWSTSGTGELFF | TRBD2 | TRBJ2-2 | TRBV30 | -
TGTGCCAGCAGCTGGGATCGGGACAGGGTTTTGGGTGGCACTGAAGCTTTCTTT | CASSWDRDRVLGGTEAFF | TRBD1 | TRBJ1-1 | TRBV5-8 | -
TGTGCCAGCAGCTTGGTTGGGACGTCGGGTGAAGCTTTCTTT | CASSLVGTSGEAFF | - | TRBJ1-1 | TRBV5-5 | -
TGCGCCAGCAGCCGAGGGGGCACAGCCTCTGGAAACACCATATATTTT | CASSRGGTASGNTIYF | TRBD1 | TRBJ1-3 | TRBV5-1 | -
TGTGCCATCAGTGAGACAGGGCTCTATGGCTACACCTTC | CAISETGLYGYTF | - | TRBJ1-2 | TRBV10-3 | -
TGTGCCACCCGGGACAGCTCCTACGAGCAGTACTTC | CATRDSSYEQYF | TRBD1 | TRBJ2-7 | TRBV10-3 | -
TGTGCCAGCAGCTTCCCTGGGGCGGGCTCAAAGCCCCCAAAGACCCAGTACTTC | CASSFPGAGSKPPKTQYF | - | TRBJ2-5 | TRBV7-2 | -
TGTGCCAGCAGTGAAACTAAGAACACTGAAGCTTTCTTT | CASSETKNTEAFF | - | TRBJ1-1 | TRBV6-1 | few
TGTGCCAGCAGACTAGCGATCAATGAGCAGTTCTTC | CASRLAINEQFF | TRBD2 | TRBJ2-1 | TRBV6-1 | -
TGCGCCAGCAGCTTACGAGGGACTAGCGGCATAGGAGGCTACGAGCAGTACTTC | CASSLRGTSGIGGYEQYF | TRBD2 | TRBJ2-7 | TRBV5-1 | -
TGCGCCAGCAGCCAAGATTCCCGGACAGGGGGCGAAGCTTTCTTT | CASSQDSRTGGEAFF | TRBD1 | TRBJ1-1 | TRBV4-3 | -
TGTGCCAGCAGTTACTCGGGGACCCAAGAGACCCAGTACTTC | CASSYSGTQETQYF | - | TRBJ2-5 | TRBV6-5 | -
TGTGCCAGCAGTCGACAGCCACTCATTGAAGCTTTCTTT | CASSRQPLIEAFF | - | TRBJ1-1 | TRBV2 | few
TGTGCCAGCAGCTTCCTGACAGGGAGGAAGGCCACTGAAGCTTTCTTT | CASSFLTGRKATEAFF | TRBD1 | TRBJ1-1 | TRBV11-1 | -
TGTGCCAGCAGCCGGAAGGGACAGGGTGTCACCGGGGAGCTGTTTTTT | CASSRKGQGVTGELFF | TRBD1 | TRBJ2-2 | TRBV5-4 | -
TGTGCCAGCAGGCACAGGACGGACTCCGGAAACACCATATATTTT | CASRHRTDSGNTIYF | - | TRBJ1-3 | TRBV6-1 | -
TGTGCCAGCAGCTTGAAGGTAGGGAATGTACAGCCCCAGCATTTT | CASSLKVGNVQPQHF | - | TRBJ1-5 | TRBV5-6 | -
TGCGCCAGCAGCCAAGAAAAGGGTGATACGCAGTATTTT | CASSQEKGDTQYF | - | TRBJ2-3 | TRBV4-3 | few
TGCGCCAGTCACAGGTACTCTGGGGCCAACGTCCTGACTTTC | CASHRYSGANVLTF | - | TRBJ2-6 | TRBV5-1 | many
TGTGCCAGCAGTTCACAGGGGGCGGGCGAGCAGTACTTC | CASSSQGAGEQYF | TRBD1 | TRBJ2-7 | TRBV6-9 | -
TGTGCCAGCAGTCAAAGCGGCCGTGAGACCCAGTACTTC | CASSQSGRETQYF | - | TRBJ2-5 | TRBV7-3 | -
TGTGCCAGCAGCTTAGCACGTTACTACGAGCAGTACTTC | CASSLARYYEQYF | - | TRBJ2-7 | TRBV11-2 | -
TGTGCCAGCAGTGTGACTAGCGGGAGCGGAGAGACCCAGTACTTC | CASSVTSGSGETQYF | TRBD2 | TRBJ2-5 | TRBV6-1 | -
TGTGCCAGCAGCGTAGACCTCCGGGCTAGCGGGAAATATGAGCAGTTCTTC | CASSVDLRASGKYEQFF | TRBD2 | TRBJ2-1 | TRBV9 | -
TGTGCCAGCAGCTTAGCGCTAGGGGCGAACACCGGGGAGCTGTTTTTT | CASSLALGANTGELFF | - | TRBJ2-2 | TRBV7-9 | -
TGTGCCAGCAGTCCTCCGGACAGAAGAAATGAAAAACTGTTTTTT | CASSPPDRRNEKLFF | - | TRBJ1-4 | TRBV27 | -
TGTGCCAGCAGCTCCATGGGGGCGCAATTGGCTTTCTTT | CASSSMGAQLAFF | - | TRBJ1-1 | TRBV7-9 | -
TGTGCCAGCTCACCACCCCTGGTACAGTACGAGCAGTACTTC | CASSPPLVQYEQYF | - | TRBJ2-7 | TRBV18 | -
TGTGCCAGCAGGGATAAGGTTCTTAGCTATGAGCAGTTCTTC | CASRDKVLSYEQFF | - | TRBJ2-1 | TRBV2 | -
TGTGCCAGCAGTGAGGGACTAGCCTACGAGCAGTACTTC | CASSEGLAYEQYF | TRBD2 | TRBJ2-7 | TRBV6-1 | once
TGCGCCAGCAGCTCCCAGGGGGTCGGGGAGCTGTTTTTT | CASSSQGVGELFF | TRBD1 | TRBJ2-2 | TRBV5-1 | -
TGTGCCAGCAGTGGGACAGGGAACCAGCCCCAGCATTTT | CASSGTGNQPQHF | TRBD1 | TRBJ1-5 | TRBV6-1 | -
TGTGCCAGCAGTCCTATCCTAGCGGAGGACTACGAGCAGTACTTC | CASSPILAEDYEQYF | TRBD2 | TRBJ2-7 | TRBV6-1 | -
TGCGCCAGCAGCTTGGGCGGCGGTGTCTCCTACAATGAGCAGTTCTTC | CASSLGGGVSYNEQFF | - | TRBJ2-1 | TRBV5-1 | -
TGTGCCAGCAGCCCCCACGAGAGGAAAGGGGGCGGAGAGACCCAGTACTTC | CASSPHERKGGGETQYF | TRBD1 | TRBJ2-5 | TRBV7-9 | -
TGTGCCAGCAGGTCCCTCTCAGCCTACGAGCAGTACTTC | CASRSLSAYEQYF | - | TRBJ2-7 | TRBV6-5 | -
TGTGCCAGCAGCAATTTGCGGGGAAGCAATGAAAAACTGTTTTTT | CASSNLRGSNEKLFF | - | TRBJ1-4 | TRBV5-6 | -
TGTGCCAGCAGTTTATCGTCCCGCGGGACACCAGGGGGCGGAGGGCAGTTCTTC | CASSLSSRGTPGGGGQFF | TRBD1 | TRBJ2-1 | TRBV27 | -
TGCGCCAGCAGCCCCGGACCCGTGCAAGAGACCCAGTACTTC | CASSPGPVQETQYF | - | TRBJ2-5 | TRBV5-1 | -
TGTGCCAGCAGCTTGCGGGCGACCTACGAGCAGTACTTC | CASSLRATYEQYF | - | TRBJ2-7 | TRBV11-2 | -
TGTGCCAGCAGCTTAGCAGGGGGGGCTAATGAAAAACTGTTTTTT | CASSLAGGANEKLFF | - | TRBJ1-4 | TRBV7-2 | once